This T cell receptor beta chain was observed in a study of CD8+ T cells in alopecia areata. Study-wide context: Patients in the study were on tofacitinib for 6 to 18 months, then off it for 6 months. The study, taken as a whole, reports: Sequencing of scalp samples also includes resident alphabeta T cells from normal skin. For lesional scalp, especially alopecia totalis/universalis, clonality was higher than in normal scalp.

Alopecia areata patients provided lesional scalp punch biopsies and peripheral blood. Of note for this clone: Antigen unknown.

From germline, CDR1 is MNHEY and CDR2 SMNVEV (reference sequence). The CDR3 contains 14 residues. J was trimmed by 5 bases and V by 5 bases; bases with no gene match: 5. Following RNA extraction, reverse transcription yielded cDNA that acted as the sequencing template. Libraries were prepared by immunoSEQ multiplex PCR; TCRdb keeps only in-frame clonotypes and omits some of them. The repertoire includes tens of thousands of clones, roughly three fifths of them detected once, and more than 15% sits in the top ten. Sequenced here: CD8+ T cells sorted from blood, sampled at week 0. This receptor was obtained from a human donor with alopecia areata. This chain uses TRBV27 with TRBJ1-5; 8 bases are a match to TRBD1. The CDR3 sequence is CASSIYRGDQPQHF. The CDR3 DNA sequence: TGTGCCAGCAGTATCTACAGGGGGGATCAGCCCCAGCATTTT.